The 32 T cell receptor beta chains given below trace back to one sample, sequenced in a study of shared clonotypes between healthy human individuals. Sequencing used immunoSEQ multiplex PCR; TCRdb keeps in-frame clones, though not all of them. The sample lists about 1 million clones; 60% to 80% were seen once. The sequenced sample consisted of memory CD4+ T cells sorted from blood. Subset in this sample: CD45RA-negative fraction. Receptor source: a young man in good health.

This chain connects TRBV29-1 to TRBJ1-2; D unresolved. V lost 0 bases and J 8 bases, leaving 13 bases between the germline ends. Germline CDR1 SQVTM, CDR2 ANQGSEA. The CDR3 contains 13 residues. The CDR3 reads CSVEDHGLLGYTF. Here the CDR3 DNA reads TGCAGCGTTGAAGATCACGGCCTTCTGGGCTACACCTTC.

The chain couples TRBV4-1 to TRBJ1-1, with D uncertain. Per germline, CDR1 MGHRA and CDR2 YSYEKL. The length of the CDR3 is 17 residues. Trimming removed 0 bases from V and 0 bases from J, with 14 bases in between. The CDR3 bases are TGCGCCAGCAGCCAAGACAGAAGTGGCCCCTTGAACACTGAAGCTTTCTTT. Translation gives CASSQDRSGPLNTEAFF.

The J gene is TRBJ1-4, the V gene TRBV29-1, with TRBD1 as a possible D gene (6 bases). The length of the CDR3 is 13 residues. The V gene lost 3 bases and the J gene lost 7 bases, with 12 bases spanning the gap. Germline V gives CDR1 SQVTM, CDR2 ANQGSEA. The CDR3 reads CSVDGGAAEKLFF. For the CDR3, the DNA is TGCAGCGTTGATGGGGGGGCGGCTGAAAAACTGTTTTTT.

The CDR3 is CASSLNRGQGGEKLFF. The DNA for the CDR3 is TGTGCCAGCAGCTTGAACAGGGGGCAGGGTGGAGAAAAACTGTTTTTT. V and J are TRBV5-4 and TRBJ1-4, with 9 bases matching TRBD1. The CDR3 covers 16 residues. After removal of 1 base from V and 8 bases from J, the junction contained 9 bases not matched to a gene. The germline V gene has CDR1 SGHNT and CDR2 YYREEE (reference sequence).

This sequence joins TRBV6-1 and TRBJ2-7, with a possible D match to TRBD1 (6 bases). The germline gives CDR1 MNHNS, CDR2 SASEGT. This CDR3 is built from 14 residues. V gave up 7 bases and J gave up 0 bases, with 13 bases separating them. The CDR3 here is CASNVAGASYEQYF. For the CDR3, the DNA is TGTGCCAGCAACGTGGCAGGGGCCTCCTACGAGCAGTACTTC.

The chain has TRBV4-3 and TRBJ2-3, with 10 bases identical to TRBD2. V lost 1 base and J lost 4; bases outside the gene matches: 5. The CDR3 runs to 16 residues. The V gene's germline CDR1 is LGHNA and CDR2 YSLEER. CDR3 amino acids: CASSQGSGRAPDTQYF. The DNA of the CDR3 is TGCGCCAGCAGCCAAGGGAGCGGGAGGGCCCCAGATACGCAGTATTTT.

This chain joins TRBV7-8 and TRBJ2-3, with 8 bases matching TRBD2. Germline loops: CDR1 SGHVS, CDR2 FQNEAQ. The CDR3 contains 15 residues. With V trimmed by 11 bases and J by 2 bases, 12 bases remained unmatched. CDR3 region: CAGGKAGVPTDTQYF. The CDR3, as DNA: TGTGCCGGAGGAAAAGCGGGAGTCCCCACAGATACGCAGTATTTT. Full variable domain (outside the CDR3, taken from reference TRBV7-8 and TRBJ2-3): GAGVSQSPRYKVAKRGQDVALRCDPISGHVSLFWYQQALGQGPEFLTYFQNEAQLDKSGLPSDRFFAERPEGSVSTLKIQRTQQEDSAVYLCAGGKAGVPTDTQYFGPGTRLTVL.

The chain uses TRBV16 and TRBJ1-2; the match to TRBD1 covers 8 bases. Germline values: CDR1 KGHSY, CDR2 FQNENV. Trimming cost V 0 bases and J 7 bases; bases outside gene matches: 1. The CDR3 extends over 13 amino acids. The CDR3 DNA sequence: TGTGCCAGCAGCCAATCCACAGGGGGTGGCTACACCTTC. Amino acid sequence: CASSQSTGGGYTF. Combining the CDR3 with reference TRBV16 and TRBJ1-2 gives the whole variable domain GEEVAQTPKHLVRGEGQKAKLYCAPIKGHSYVFWYQQVLKNEFKFLISFQNENVFDETGMPKERFSAKCLPNSPCSLEIQATKLEDSAVYFCASSQSTGGGYTFGSGTRLTVV.

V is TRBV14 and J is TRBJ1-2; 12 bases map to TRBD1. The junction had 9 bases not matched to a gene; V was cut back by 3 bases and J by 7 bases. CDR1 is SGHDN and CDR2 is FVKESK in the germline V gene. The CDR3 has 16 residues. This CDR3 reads CASSHDTGQGAGGYTF. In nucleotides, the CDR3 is TGTGCCAGCAGCCACGATACGGGACAGGGGGCTGGTGGCTACACCTTC.

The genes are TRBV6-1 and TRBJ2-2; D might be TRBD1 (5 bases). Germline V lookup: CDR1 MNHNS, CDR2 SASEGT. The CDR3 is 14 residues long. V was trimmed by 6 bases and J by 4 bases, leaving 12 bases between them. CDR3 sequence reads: CASRGQGITGELFF. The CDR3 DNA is TGTGCCAGCAGGGGCCAGGGCATCACCGGGGAGCTGTTTTTT.

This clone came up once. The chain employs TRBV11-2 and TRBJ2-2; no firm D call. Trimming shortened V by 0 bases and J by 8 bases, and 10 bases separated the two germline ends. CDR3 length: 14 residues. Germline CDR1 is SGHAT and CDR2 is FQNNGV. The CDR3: CASSLDFLTGELFF. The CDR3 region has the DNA TGTGCCAGCAGCTTAGATTTTCTCACTGGGGAGCTGTTTTTT.

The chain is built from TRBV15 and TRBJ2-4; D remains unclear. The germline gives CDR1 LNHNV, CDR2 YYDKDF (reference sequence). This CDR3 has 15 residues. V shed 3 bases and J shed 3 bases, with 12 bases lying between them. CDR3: CATSREGIDKNIQYF. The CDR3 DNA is TGTGCCACCAGCAGGGAAGGAATAGACAAAAACATTCAGTACTTC. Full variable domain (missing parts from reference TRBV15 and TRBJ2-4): DAMVIQNPRYQVTQFGKPVTLSCSQTLNHNVMYWYQQKSSQAPKLLFHYYDKDFNNEADTPDNFQSRRPNTSFCFLDIRSPGLGDTAMYLCATSREGIDKNIQYFGAGTRLSVL.

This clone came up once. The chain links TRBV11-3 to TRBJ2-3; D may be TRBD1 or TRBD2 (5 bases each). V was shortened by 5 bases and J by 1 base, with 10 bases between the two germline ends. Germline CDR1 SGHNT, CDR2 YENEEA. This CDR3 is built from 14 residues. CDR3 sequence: CASSDRDRTDTQYF. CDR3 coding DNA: TGTGCCAGCAGCGACCGGGACCGCACAGATACGCAGTATTTT. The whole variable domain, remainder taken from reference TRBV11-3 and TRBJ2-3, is EAGVVQSPRYKIIEKKQPVAFWCNPISGHNTLYWYLQNLGQGPELLIRYENEEAVDDSQLPKDRFSAERLKGVDSTLKIQPAELGDSAVYLCASSDRDRTDTQYFGPGTRLTVL.

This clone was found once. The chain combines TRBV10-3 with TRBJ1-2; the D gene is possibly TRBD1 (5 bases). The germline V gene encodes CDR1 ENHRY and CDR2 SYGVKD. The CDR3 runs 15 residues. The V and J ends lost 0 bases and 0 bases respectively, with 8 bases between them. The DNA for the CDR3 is TGTGCCATCAGTGAGTCTATAGGGGCTAACTATGGCTACACCTTC. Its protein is CAISESIGANYGYTF.

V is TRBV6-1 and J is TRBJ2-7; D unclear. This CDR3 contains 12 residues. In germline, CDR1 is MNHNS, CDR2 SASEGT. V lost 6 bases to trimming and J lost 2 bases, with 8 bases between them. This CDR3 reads CASRTGAYEQYF. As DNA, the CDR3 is TGTGCCAGCAGAACCGGCGCCTACGAGCAGTACTTC.

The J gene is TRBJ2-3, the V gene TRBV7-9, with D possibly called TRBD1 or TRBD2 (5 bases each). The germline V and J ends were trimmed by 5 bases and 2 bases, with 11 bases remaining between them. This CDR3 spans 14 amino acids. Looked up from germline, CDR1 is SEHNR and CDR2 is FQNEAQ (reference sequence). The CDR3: CASSVPGPTDTQYF. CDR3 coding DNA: TGTGCCAGCAGCGTTCCGGGACCCACAGATACGCAGTATTTT.

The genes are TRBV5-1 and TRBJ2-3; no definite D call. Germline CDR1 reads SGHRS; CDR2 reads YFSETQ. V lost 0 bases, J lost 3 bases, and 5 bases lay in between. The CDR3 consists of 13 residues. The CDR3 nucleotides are TGCGCCAGCAGCTTGGCCCAGACAGATACGCAGTATTTT. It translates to CASSLAQTDTQYF.

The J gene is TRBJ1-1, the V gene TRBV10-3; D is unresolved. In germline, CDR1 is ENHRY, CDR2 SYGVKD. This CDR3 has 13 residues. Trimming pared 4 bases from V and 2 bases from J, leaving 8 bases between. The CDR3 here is CAISAGANTEAFF. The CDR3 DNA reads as TGTGCCATCAGTGCTGGTGCTAACACTGAAGCTTTCTTT.

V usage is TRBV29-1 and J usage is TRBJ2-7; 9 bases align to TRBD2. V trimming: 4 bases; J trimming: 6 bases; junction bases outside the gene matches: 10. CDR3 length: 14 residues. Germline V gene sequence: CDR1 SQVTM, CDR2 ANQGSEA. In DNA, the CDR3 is TGCAGCGTTGGGGGCCCTAGCGGGAAGGGCGAGCAGTACTTC. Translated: CSVGGPSGKGEQYF.

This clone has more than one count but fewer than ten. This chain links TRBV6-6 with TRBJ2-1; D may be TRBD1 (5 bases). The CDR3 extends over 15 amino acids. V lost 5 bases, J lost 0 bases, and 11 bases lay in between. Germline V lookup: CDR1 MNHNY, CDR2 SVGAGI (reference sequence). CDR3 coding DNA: TGTGCCAGCAGTCCCCGACAGAGCTCCTACAATGAGCAGTTCTTC. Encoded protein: CASSPRQSSYNEQFF.

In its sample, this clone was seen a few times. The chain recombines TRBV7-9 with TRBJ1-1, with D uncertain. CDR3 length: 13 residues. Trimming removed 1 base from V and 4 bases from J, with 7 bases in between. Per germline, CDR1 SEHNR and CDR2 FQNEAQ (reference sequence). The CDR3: CASSLVESTEAFF. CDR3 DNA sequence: TGTGCCAGCAGCTTAGTGGAAAGCACTGAAGCTTTCTTT. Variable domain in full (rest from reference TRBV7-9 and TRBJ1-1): DTGVSQNPRHKITKRGQNVTFRCDPISEHNRLYWYRQTLGQGPEFLTYFQNEAQLEKSRLLSDRFSAERPKGSFSTLEIQRTEQGDSAMYLCASSLVESTEAFFGQGTRLTVV.

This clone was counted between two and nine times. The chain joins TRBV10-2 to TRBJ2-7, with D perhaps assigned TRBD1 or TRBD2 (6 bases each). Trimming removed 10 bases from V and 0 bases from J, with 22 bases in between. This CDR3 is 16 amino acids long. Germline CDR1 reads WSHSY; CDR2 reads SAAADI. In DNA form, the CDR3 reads TGCGCCACCAGGGGACCGGGGACTCCCGGCTCCTACGAGCAGTACTTC. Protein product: CATRGPGTPGSYEQYF.

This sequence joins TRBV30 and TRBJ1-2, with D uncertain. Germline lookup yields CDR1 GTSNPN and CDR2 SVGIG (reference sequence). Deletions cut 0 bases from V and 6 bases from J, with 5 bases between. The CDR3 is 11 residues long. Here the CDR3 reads CAWSVGHGYTF. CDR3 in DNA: TGTGCCTGGAGTGTTGGTCATGGCTACACCTTC.

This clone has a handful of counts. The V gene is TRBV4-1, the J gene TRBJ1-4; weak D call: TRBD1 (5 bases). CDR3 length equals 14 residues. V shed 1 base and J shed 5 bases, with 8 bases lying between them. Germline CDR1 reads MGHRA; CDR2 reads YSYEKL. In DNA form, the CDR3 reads TGCGCCAGCAGCCAAGCAGGGTGGAATGAAAAACTGTTTTTT. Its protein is CASSQAGWNEKLFF.

CDR3 in amino acids: CASSRTRNEQFF. The CDR3 coding sequence is TGTGCCAGCAGCCGGACTAGGAATGAGCAGTTCTTC. The chain carries TRBV6-1 and TRBJ2-1; 7 bases align to TRBD2. This CDR3 comprises 12 residues. Germline lookup yields CDR1 MNHNS and CDR2 SASEGT. Trimming at V came to 6 bases and at J to 7 bases, leaving 3 bases not matched to a gene.

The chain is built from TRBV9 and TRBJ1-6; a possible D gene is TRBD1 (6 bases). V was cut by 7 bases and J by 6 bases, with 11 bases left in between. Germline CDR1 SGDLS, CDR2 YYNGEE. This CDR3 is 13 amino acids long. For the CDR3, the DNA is TGTGCCAGCGGACAGAGGGGTAATTCACCCCTCCACTTT. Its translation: CASGQRGNSPLHF.

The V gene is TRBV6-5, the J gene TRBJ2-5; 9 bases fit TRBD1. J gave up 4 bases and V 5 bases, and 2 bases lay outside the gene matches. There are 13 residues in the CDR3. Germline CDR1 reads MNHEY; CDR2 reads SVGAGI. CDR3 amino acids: CASSGQGRETQYF. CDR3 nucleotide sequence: TGTGCCAGCAGTGGACAGGGGCGAGAGACCCAGTACTTC.

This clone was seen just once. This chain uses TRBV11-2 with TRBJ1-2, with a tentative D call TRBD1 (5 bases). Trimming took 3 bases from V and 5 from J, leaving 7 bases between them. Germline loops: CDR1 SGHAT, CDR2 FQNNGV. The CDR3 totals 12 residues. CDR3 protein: CASSFGTYGYTF. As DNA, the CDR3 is TGTGCCAGCAGCTTCGGGACTTATGGCTACACCTTC.

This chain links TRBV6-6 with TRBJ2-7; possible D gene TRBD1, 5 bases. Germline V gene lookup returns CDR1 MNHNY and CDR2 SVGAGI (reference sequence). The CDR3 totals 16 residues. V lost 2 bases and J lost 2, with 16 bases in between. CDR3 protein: CASSYDPSRAAYEQYF. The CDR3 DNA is TGTGCCAGCAGTTACGACCCGAGCAGGGCCGCCTACGAGCAGTACTTC.

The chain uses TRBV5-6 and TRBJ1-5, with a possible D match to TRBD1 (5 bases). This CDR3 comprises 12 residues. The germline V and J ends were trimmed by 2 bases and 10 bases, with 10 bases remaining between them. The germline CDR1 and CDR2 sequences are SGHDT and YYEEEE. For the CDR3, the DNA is TGTGCCAGCAGCTTCGAAAGGGGTCCCCAGCATTTT. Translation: CASSFERGPQHF.

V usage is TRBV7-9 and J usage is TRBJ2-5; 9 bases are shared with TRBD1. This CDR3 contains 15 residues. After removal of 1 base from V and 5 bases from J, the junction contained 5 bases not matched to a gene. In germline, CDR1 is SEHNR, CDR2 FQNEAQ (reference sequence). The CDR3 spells CASSLGQGELETQYF. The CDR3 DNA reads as TGTGCCAGCAGCTTAGGACAGGGGGAGTTGGAGACCCAGTACTTC.

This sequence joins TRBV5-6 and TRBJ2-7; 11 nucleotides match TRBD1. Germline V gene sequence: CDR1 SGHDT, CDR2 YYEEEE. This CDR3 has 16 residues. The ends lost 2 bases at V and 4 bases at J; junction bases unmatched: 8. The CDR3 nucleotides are TGTGCCAGCAGCTTTGGCGGGGACAGGGGGAGTTACGAGCAGTACTTC. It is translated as CASSFGGDRGSYEQYF.